Listed here are 2 T cell receptor beta chains from one sample, sequenced in a study of a mutant IDH1 vaccine in newly diagnosed glioma. These receptors' antigens are unknown. The time point was: week 11, during vaccination. Doses consisted of 300 ug of mutant IDH1 20-mer peptide each, paired with topical imiquimod. Profiled with immunoSEQ multiplex PCR; TCRdb holds only in-frame clones, not every one. The data hold 45,000 to 60,000 clones, with roughly nine tenths observed a single time. This specimen was PBMCs, taken from a glioma patient whose treatment included an IDH1 peptide vaccine. Receptors were obtained from a man in his fifties or sixties with glioma.

This chain connects TRBV10-1 to TRBJ2-7, with D perhaps given as TRBD1 or TRBD2 (6 bases each). The CDR3 covers 13 residues. Germline lookup yields CDR1 WNHNN and CDR2 SYGVQD (reference sequence). The V gene lost 2 bases and the J gene lost 5 bases, with 10 bases spanning the gap. CDR3 in DNA: TGCGCCAGCAGTGAGAGGGGGAGGAACGAGCAGTACTTC. This translates into CASSERGRNEQYF.

The CDR3 loop reads CASSPRTAEGYTF. CDR3 coding DNA: TGTGCCAGCTCACCACGGACCGCGGAAGGCTACACCTTC. This chain connects TRBV18 to TRBJ1-2, with D uncertain. From germline, CDR1 is KGHSH and CDR2 LQKENI. V lost 1 base and J 8 bases, leaving 11 bases between the germline ends. The CDR3 runs to 13 residues. Drawing the rest from reference TRBV18 and TRBJ1-2, the complete variable domain is NAGVMQNPRHLVRRRGQEARLRCSPMKGHSHVYWYRQLPEEGLKFMVYLQKENIIDESGMPKERFSAEFPKEGPSILRIQQVVRGDSAAYFCASSPRTAEGYTFGSGTRLTVV.